These T cell receptor beta chains were read from a single sample in a study of OX40 agonist ivuxolimab in advanced cancers. Produced via immunoSEQ multiplex PCR; TCRdb's table is partial and in-frame only. The sample has tens of thousands of clones, roughly 84% seen once. Source: CD4+ or CD8+ T cells sorted from blood, taken in a trial of the OX40 agonist ivuxolimab. The source is an adult with an advanced solid tumor such as melanoma, head and neck, liver or kidney cancer. CDR3s include the opening cysteine and the closing phenylalanine or tryptophan. A D gene is named only where the DNA matches it firmly. Size tells how often a clone was seen (once, few, many) or the class of an expanded clone, and some rows leave it out.

V	J	D	size	DNA	CDR3
TRBV7-9	TRBJ1-1	TRBD1	-	TGTGCCAGCAGCCGAGGGGGCAGGGGTAACACTGAAGCTTTCTTT	CASSRGGRGNTEAFF
TRBV28	TRBJ2-7	TRBD2	-	TGTGCCAGCACGGGGGGGGCGCGTTACGAGCAGTACTTC	CASTGGARYEQYF
TRBV28	TRBJ2-1	TRBD1	-	TGTGCCAGCCAGACAGGGGTGCGCAATGAGCAGTTCTTC	CASQTGVRNEQFF
TRBV5-1	TRBJ2-2	TRBD2	-	TGCGCCAGCAGCGCCCGGACTAGCGGATACACCGGGGAGCTGTTTTTT	CASSARTSGYTGELFF
TRBV19	TRBJ2-7	TRBD1	-	TGTGCCAGTAGTATGGGGACAGGGGAATACGAGCAGTACTTC	CASSMGTGEYEQYF
TRBV13	TRBJ2-1	-	-	TGTGCCAGCAGCTTATCGGGAGCGGGTCTGCAGTTCTTC	CASSLSGAGLQFF
TRBV5-5	TRBJ2-7	TRBD2	-	TGTGCCAGCAGCTTGGCTAGCGGTGGTGTCTACGAGCAGTACTTC	CASSLASGGVYEQYF
TRBV19	TRBJ2-5	TRBD2	-	TGTGCCAGTAGTTCCGGGACTAGGCATCCCATAGTAGGACAAGAGACCCAGTACTTC	CASSSGTRHPIVGQETQYF
TRBV5-8	TRBJ1-1	TRBD1	-	TGTGCCAGCAGCCCGGACAGGGGGGAAGCTTTCTTT	CASSPDRGEAFF
TRBV19	TRBJ2-1	-	-	TGTGCCAGTAGTATAGATCTCCGTTTGCGCTACAATGAGCAGTTCTTC	CASSIDLRLRYNEQFF
TRBV6-1	TRBJ2-7	-	-	TGTGCCGGCGCCCTCGGAGGGGGTTCCTACGAGCAGTACTTC	CAGALGGGSYEQYF
TRBV7-3	TRBJ1-1	-	-	TGTGCCAGCAGCTTAGGGGCCAACACTGAAGCTTTCTTT	CASSLGANTEAFF
TRBV7-8	TRBJ1-1	TRBD1	-	TGTGCCAGCAGCTTTGACGCTTGGACAGGGGCGGGAATGAACACTGAAGCTTTCTTT	CASSFDAWTGAGMNTEAFF
TRBV6-1	TRBJ1-2	-	-	TGTGCCAGCAGTGAACCGAATAACTATGGCTACACCTTC	CASSEPNNYGYTF
TRBV5-4	TRBJ2-1	TRBD2	-	TGTGCCAGCAGCTCGACTAGCGGGAGGGCCGTTGAGCAGTTCTTC	CASSSTSGRAVEQFF
TRBV7-9	TRBJ2-1	TRBD1	few	TGTGCCAGCAGCCGAAAAGGGACAGGTCGTAACAATGAGCAGTTCTTC	CASSRKGTGRNNEQFF
TRBV19	TRBJ1-5	TRBD1	-	TGTGCCAGTAGTCCAAACAGGGGCGGTTATAGCAATCAGCCCCAGCATTTT	CASSPNRGGYSNQPQHF
TRBV19	TRBJ2-3	-	-	TGTGCCAGTAGCCCCCTGGATAGCACAGATACGCAGTATTTT	CASSPLDSTDTQYF
TRBV6-5	TRBJ1-3	-	-	TGTGCCAGCAGTTCCAGGGGATTCGGAAACACCATATATTTT	CASSSRGFGNTIYF
TRBV6-5	TRBJ2-5	TRBD1	-	TGTGCCAGCAGTTACTCCGGGACAGGGGGAAAAGAGACCCAGTACTTC	CASSYSGTGGKETQYF
TRBV2	TRBJ2-3	-	-	TGTGCCAGCATGCAGCCCGGGGAGGATACGCAGTATTTT	CASMQPGEDTQYF
TRBV6-5	TRBJ2-3	TRBD1	-	TGTGCCAGCAGCCTACAGGGGAAGGATACGCAGTATTTT	CASSLQGKDTQYF
TRBV29-1	TRBJ2-3	TRBD2	-	TGCAGCGTTGAAGGGGGCGGGGGGACAGATACGCAGTATTTT	CSVEGGGGTDTQYF
TRBV5-1	TRBJ2-5	-	-	TGCGCCAGCAGCCGTTCCACGGGCGAGACCCAGTACTTC	CASSRSTGETQYF
TRBV28	TRBJ2-7	-	-	TGTGCCAGCTCCTCGGCGGACTCCTACGAGCAGTACTTC	CASSSADSYEQYF
TRBV2	TRBJ2-7	TRBD1	-	TGTGCCAGTGGGGTAGACAGGGGGCATTACGAGCAGTACTTC	CASGVDRGHYEQYF
TRBV5-1	TRBJ2-1	-	-	TGCGCCAGCAGCTCCCTTGCGCTCCGCCCCTTCAATGAGCAGTTCTTC	CASSSLALRPFNEQFF